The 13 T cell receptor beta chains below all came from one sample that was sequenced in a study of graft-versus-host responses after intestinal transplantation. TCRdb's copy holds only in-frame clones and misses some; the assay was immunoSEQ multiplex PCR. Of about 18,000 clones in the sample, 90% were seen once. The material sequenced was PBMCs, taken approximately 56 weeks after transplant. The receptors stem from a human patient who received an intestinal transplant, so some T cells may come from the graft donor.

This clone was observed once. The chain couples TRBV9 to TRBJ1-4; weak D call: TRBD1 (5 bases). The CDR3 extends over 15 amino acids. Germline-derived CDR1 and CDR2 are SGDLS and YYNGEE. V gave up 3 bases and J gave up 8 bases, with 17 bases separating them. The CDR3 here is CASSAKGVAVEKLFF. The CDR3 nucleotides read TGTGCCAGCAGCGCAAAAGGGGTGGCGGTGGAAAAACTGTTTTTT.

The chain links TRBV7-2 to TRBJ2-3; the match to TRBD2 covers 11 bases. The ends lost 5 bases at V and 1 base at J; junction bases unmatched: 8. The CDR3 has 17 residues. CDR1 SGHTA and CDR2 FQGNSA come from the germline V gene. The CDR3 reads CASSLASGGTRTDTQYF. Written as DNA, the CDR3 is TGTGCCAGCAGCCTCGCTAGCGGGGGGACCCGCACAGATACGCAGTATTTT.

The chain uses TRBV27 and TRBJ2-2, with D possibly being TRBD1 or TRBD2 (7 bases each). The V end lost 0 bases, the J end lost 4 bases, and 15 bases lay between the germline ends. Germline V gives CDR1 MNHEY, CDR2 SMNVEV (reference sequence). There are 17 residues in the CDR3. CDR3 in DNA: TGTGCCAGCAGTTTATCCTCAGGGGGAGGGTCCACCGGGGAGCTGTTTTTT. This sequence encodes CASSLSSGGGSTGELFF.

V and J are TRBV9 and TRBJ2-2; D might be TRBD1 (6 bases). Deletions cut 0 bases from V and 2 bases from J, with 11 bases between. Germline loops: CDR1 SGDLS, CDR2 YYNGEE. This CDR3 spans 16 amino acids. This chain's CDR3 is CASSVAGQANTGELFF. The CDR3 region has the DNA TGTGCCAGCAGCGTAGCGGGACAAGCTAACACCGGGGAGCTGTTTTTT.

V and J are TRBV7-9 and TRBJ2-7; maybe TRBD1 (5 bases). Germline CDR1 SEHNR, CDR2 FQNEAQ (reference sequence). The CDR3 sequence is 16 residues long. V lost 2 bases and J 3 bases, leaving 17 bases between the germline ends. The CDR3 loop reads CASSLYVKETVYEQYF. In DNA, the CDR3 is TGTGCCAGCAGCTTATACGTTAAGGAGACAGTCTACGAGCAGTACTTC.

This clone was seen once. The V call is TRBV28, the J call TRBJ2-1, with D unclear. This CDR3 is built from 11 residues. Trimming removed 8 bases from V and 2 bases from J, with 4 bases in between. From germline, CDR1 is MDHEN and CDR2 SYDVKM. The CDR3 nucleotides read TGTGCCAGCGGGACCTACAATGAGCAGTTCTTC. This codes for CASGTYNEQFF.

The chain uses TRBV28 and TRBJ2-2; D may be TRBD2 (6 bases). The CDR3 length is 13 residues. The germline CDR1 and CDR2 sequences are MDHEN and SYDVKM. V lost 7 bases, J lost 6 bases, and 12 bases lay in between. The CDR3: CASNRWGAGELFF. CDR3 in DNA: TGTGCCAGCAATCGATGGGGGGCCGGGGAGCTGTTTTTT.

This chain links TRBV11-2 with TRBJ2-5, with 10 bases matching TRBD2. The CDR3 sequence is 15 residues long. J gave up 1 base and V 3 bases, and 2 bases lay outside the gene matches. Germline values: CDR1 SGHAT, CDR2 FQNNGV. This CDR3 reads CASSFSGGTQETQYF. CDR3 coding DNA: TGTGCCAGCAGCTTTAGCGGGGGGACCCAAGAGACCCAGTACTTC.

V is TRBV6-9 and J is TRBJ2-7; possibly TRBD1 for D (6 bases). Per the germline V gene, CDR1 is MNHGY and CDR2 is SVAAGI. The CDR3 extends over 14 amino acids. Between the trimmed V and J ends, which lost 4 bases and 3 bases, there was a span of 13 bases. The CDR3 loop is CASSSQGADYEQYF. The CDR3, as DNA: TGTGCCAGCAGTTCACAGGGTGCAGACTACGAGCAGTACTTC.

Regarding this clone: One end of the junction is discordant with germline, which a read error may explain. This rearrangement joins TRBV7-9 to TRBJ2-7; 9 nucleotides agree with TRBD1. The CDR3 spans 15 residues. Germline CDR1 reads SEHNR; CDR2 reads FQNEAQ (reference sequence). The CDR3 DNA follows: TGTGCCAGCAGCCCTCCGGGACAGGGCTCCCACGAGCAGTACTTC. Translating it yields CASSPPGQGSHEQYF.

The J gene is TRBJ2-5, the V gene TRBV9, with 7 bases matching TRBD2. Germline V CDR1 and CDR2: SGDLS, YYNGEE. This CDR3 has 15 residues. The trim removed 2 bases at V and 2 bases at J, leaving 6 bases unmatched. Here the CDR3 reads CASSVGGGAQETQYF. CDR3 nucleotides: TGTGCCAGCAGCGTGGGGGGAGGGGCACAAGAGACCCAGTACTTC.

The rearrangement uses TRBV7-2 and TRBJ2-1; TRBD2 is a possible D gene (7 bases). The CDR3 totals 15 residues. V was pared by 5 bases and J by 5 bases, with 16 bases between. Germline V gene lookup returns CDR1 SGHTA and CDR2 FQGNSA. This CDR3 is CASSGGGAIDNEQFF. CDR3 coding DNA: TGTGCCAGCAGCGGAGGGGGGGCTATCGACAATGAGCAGTTCTTC.

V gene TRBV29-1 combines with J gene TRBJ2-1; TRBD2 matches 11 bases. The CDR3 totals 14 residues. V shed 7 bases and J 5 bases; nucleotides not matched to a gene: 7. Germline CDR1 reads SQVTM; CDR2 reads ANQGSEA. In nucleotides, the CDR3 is TGCAGCGCTGATACTAGCGGGAGTAACAATGAGCAGTTCTTC. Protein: CSADTSGSNNEQFF.